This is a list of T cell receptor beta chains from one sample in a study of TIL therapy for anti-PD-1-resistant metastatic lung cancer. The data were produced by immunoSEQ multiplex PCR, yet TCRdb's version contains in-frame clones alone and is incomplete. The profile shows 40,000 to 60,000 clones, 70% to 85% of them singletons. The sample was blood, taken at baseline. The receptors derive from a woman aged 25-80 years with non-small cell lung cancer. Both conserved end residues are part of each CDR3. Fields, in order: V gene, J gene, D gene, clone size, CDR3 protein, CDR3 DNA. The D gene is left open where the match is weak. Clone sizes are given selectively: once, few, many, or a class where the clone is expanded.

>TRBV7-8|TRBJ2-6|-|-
CASSLTGSGANVLTF
TGTGCCAGCAGCCTCACTGGCTCTGGGGCCAACGTCCTGACTTTC
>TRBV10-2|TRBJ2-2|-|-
CASSGLAENTGELFF
TGCGCCAGCAGTGGGCTGGCGGAGAACACCGGGGAGCTGTTTTTT
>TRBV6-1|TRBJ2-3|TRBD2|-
CASSWREGDTQYF
TGTGCCAGCAGTTGGAGGGAGGGAGATACGCAGTATTTT
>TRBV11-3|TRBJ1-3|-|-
CASSSDGNTIYF
TGTGCCAGCAGCTCAGACGGAAACACCATATATTTT
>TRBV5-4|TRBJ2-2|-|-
CASSFGTFTGELFF
TGTGCCAGCAGCTTCGGGACATTCACCGGGGAGCTGTTTTTT
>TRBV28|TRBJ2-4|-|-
CASNQGLVGNIQYF
TGTGCCAGCAACCAGGGGTTAGTTGGAAACATTCAGTACTTC
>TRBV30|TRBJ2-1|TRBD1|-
CAWGTGTVYNEQFF
TGTGCCTGGGGTACCGGGACAGTCTACAATGAGCAGTTCTTC
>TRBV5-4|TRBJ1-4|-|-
CASSQGQTTNEKLFF
TGTGCCAGCAGTCAAGGACAGACGACTAATGAAAAACTGTTTTTT
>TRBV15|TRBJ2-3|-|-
CATSVRRQHSDTQYF
TGTGCCACCAGCGTAAGGAGGCAGCACTCGGATACGCAGTATTTT
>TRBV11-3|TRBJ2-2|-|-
CASSRQMDVNTGELFF
TGTGCCAGCAGCCGACAAATGGACGTGAACACCGGGGAGCTGTTTTTT
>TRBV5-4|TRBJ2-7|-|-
CASSLVDRSYEQYF
TGTGCCAGCAGCTTGGTCGACAGGTCCTACGAGCAGTACTTC
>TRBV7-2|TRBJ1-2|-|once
CASSYQGYGYTF
TGTGCCAGCAGCTATCAGGGCTATGGCTACACCTTC
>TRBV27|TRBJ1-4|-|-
CASSFSPPGEKLFF
TGTGCCAGCAGTTTTAGTCCGCCGGGGGAAAAACTGTTTTTT
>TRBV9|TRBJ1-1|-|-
CASSVAGTNTEAFF
TGTGCCAGCAGCGTAGCAGGAACGAACACTGAAGCTTTCTTT
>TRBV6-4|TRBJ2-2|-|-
CASSDRGGTGELFF
TGTGCCAGCAGTGACAGGGGTGGCACCGGGGAGCTGTTTTTT
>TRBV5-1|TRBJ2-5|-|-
CASSLAGFQETQYF
TGCGCCAGCAGCTTGGCCGGGTTCCAAGAGACCCAGTACTTC
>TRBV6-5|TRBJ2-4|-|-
CASSSRPPGSKNIQYF
TGTGCCAGCAGTTCTCGCCCCCCAGGGTCCAAAAACATTCAGTACTTC
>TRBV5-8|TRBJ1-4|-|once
CASSSGKATTNEKLFF
TGTGCCAGCAGCTCGGGGAAGGCAACAACTAATGAAAAACTGTTTTTT
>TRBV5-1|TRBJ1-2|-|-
CASSEDSSYGYTF
TGCGCCAGCAGCGAAGACAGCTCCTATGGCTACACCTTC
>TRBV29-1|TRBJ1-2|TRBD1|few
CSVEGQGANYGYTF
TGCAGCGTTGAGGGTCAGGGGGCTAACTATGGCTACACCTTC
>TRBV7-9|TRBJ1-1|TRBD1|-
CASTRQGSSEAFF
TGTGCCAGCACCAGACAGGGAAGTTCCGAAGCTTTCTTT
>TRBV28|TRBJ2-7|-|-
CASSPPGTSIYEQYF
TGTGCCAGCAGCCCGCCAGGGACTTCAATCTACGAGCAGTACTTC
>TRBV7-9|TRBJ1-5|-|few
CASSPTGSSNQPQHF
TGTGCCAGCAGCCCGACAGGTTCGAGCAATCAGCCCCAGCATTTT
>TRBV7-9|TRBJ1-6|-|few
CASSSQGYNSPLHF
TGTGCCAGCAGCTCCCAGGGATACAATTCACCCCTCCACTTT
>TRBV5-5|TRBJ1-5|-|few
CASSLGQGWEPQHF
TGTGCCAGCAGCTTGGGTCAGGGGTGGGAGCCCCAGCATTTT
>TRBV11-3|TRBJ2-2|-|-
CASSFSGKANTGELFF
TGTGCCAGCAGCTTCTCGGGGAAAGCGAACACCGGGGAGCTGTTTTTT
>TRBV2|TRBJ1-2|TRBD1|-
CASSEQGDGYTF
TGTGCCAGCAGTGAACAGGGGGATGGCTACACCTTC
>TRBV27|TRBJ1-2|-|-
CASSFQGTYGYTF
TGTGCCAGCAGTTTCCAGGGGACCTATGGCTACACCTTC
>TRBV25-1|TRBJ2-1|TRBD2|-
CASSDSRLAGGDNEQFF
TGTGCCAGCAGTGATTCCCGACTAGCGGGAGGGGACAATGAGCAGTTCTTC
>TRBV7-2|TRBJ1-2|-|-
CASSPRGVANYGYTF
TGTGCCAGCAGCCCTAGGGGGGTCGCTAACTATGGCTACACCTTC
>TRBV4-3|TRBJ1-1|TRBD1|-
CASSQADRVVNTEAFF
TGCGCCAGCAGCCAAGCCGACAGGGTTGTGAACACTGAAGCTTTCTTT
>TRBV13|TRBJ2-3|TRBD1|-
CASSTGQGSRSTDTQYF
TGTGCCAGCAGCACCGGACAGGGGTCCCGAAGCACAGATACGCAGTATTTT
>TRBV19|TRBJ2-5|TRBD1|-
CASSLTGGKTQYF
TGTGCCAGTAGTCTCACAGGGGGGAAGACCCAGTACTTC
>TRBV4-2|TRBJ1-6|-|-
CASSQDIISSYNSPLHF
TGTGCCAGCAGCCAAGATATAATTAGCTCCTATAATTCACCCCTCCACTTT
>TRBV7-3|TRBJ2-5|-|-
CASSSLGQSQETQYF
TGTGCCAGCAGCTCACTCGGACAGAGCCAAGAGACCCAGTACTTC
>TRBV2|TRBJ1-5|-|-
CASSSTQVPSQPQHF
TGTGCCAGCAGTTCGACCCAGGTACCTTCTCAGCCCCAGCATTTT
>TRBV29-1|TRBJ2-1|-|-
CSVWWERNEQFF
TGCAGCGTTTGGTGGGAGCGGAATGAGCAGTTCTTC
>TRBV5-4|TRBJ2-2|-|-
CASSLAGWSTGELFF
TGTGCCAGCAGCTTGGCCGGGTGGAGCACCGGGGAGCTGTTTTTT
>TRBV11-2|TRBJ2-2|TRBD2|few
CASSPRGGTGELFF
TGTGCCAGCAGCCCTCGGGGGGGCACCGGGGAGCTGTTTTTT
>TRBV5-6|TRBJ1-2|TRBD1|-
CASSPGTGALYGYTF
TGTGCCAGCAGCCCGGGGACAGGGGCCCTCTATGGCTACACCTTC
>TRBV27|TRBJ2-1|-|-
CASSGYNEQFF
TGTGCCAGCAGTGGATACAATGAGCAGTTCTTC
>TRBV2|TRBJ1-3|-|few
CASKGRGGNTIYF
TGTGCCAGCAAAGGTCGGGGTGGAAACACCATATATTTT
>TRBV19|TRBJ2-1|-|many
CASMGGTWFF
TGTGCCAGTATGGGGGGAACGTGGTTCTTC
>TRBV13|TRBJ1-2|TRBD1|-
CASSLEGQGRGYTF
TGTGCCAGCAGCTTGGAAGGACAGGGAAGAGGCTACACCTTC
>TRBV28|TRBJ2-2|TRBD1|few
CASSFPGQGPNTGELFF
TGTGCCAGCAGCTTCCCGGGACAGGGGCCGAACACCGGGGAGCTGTTTTTT
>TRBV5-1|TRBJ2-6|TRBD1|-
CASGGDRHSGANVLTF
TGCGCCAGCGGTGGGGACAGACACTCTGGGGCCAACGTCCTGACTTTC